One sample yielded the 18 T cell receptor beta chains listed below, sequenced in a study of T-cell reconstitution after alpha-beta-depleted transplantation in children. Unique molecular identifiers were incorporated during preparation of the TCRbeta library. TCRdb processed the PCR reads anew with MiXCR; each CDR3 protein has one entry. In the table there are a few hundred thousand distinct CDR3 sequences, 10% to 15% of which are singletons. The input for sequencing was PBMCs, mostly from graft donor cells, taken 360 days after TCRalphabeta/CD19-depleted stem cell transplant. These receptors all stem from a male patient aged 10 to 17 who had a stem cell transplant for acute myeloid leukemia, so the T cells may come from the graft donor.

This clonotype was picked up a small number of times. The chain links TRBV7-2 to TRBJ2-7; 7 bases are a match to TRBD1. CDR3 size: 16 residues. The germline CDR1 and CDR2 sequences are SGHTA and FQGNSA. With 5 bases clipped from V and 2 bases from J, the junction kept 12 bases outside the gene matches. The CDR3 sequence: CASSLKGGPLPYEQYF. The DNA of the CDR3 is TGTGCCAGCAGCCTAAAAGGGGGCCCTCTACCCTACGAGCAGTACTTC. The full variable domain, with the rest looked up from reference TRBV7-2 and TRBJ2-7, is GAGVSQSPSNKVTEKGKDVELRCDPISGHTALYWYRQSLGQGLEFLIYFQGNSAPDKSGLPSDRFSAERTGGSVSTLTIQRTQQEDSAVYLCASSLKGGPLPYEQYFGPGTRLTVT.

This clonotype was counted only a few times. The gene calls are TRBV7-6 and TRBJ2-6, with D unresolved. Germline CDR1 is SGHVS and CDR2 is FNYEAQ. Trimming took 1 base from V and 1 from J, leaving 20 bases between them. CDR3 size: 20 residues. The CDR3 sequence is CASSLGRAVHSGSGANVLTF. CDR3 DNA sequence: TGTGCCAGCAGCTTAGGACGTGCAGTCCACTCAGGATCTGGGGCCAACGTCCTGACTTTC.

The chain combines TRBV19 with TRBJ2-7, with 7 bases identical to TRBD1. The CDR3 has 15 amino acids. J lost 0 bases, V lost 6 bases, and 8 bases had no gene match. Germline CDR1 and CDR2: LNHDA and SQIVND (reference sequence). CDR3 bases: TGTGCCAGTAGCGACGACAGGGCCTTCTCCTACGAGCAGTACTTC. Translating gives CASSDDRAFSYEQYF. The whole variable domain, remainder taken from reference TRBV19 and TRBJ2-7, is DGGITQSPKYLFRKEGQNVTLSCEQNLNHDAMYWYRQDPGQGLRLIYYSQIVNDFQKGDIAEGYSVSREKKESFPLTVTSAQKNPTAFYLCASSDDRAFSYEQYFGPGTRLTVT.

The chain recombines TRBV7-2 with TRBJ2-5; D is ambiguous. V gave up 5 bases and J gave up 0 bases, with 16 bases separating them. The CDR3 is made up of 16 amino acids. Germline CDR1 is SGHTA and CDR2 is FQGNSA. CDR3 sequence (DNA): TGTGCCAGCAGCCTGGTAGGCAACTCCTACCAAGAGACCCAGTACTTC. Its translation: CASSLVGNSYQETQYF.

This clonotype was detected many times. The V and J genes are TRBV11-2 and TRBJ2-3; D is undetermined. CDR3 size: 15 residues. Trimming cost V 3 bases and J 0 bases, with 10 bases left between them. CDR1 SGHAT and CDR2 FQNNGV come from the germline V gene. The DNA of the CDR3 is TGTGCCAGCAGCTTTCTTCTGCGTAGCACAGATACGCAGTATTTT. It translates to CASSFLLRSTDTQYF.

CDR3 DNA sequence: TGCGCCAGCAGCCTTATAGCGGGAGAACCAGATACGCAGTATTTT. Its translation: CASSLIAGEPDTQYF. The rearrangement uses TRBV4-3 and TRBJ2-3; TRBD2 matches at 9 bases. J gave up 4 bases and V 4 bases, and 6 bases lay outside the gene matches. The germline CDR1 and CDR2 sequences are LGHNA and YSLEER. The CDR3 spans 15 residues.

This clonotype turned up a few times. The chain employs TRBV28 and TRBJ2-2; D remains ambiguous. This CDR3 comprises 16 residues. Per germline, CDR1 MDHEN and CDR2 SYDVKM. Trimming took 3 bases from V and 2 from J, leaving 13 bases between them. The CDR3 nucleotides read TGTGCCAGCAGTTTCGGGCGAAGGGATAACACCGGGGAGCTGTTTTTT. Its translation is CASSFGRRDNTGELFF.

This clonotype was counted between two and nine times. The V and J genes are TRBV15 and TRBJ2-7; D gene uncertain. Trimming took 0 bases from V and 3 from J, leaving 12 bases between them. The germline gives CDR1 LNHNV, CDR2 YYDKDF (reference sequence). The length of the CDR3 is 15 residues. CDR3 protein: CATSRDEPINYEQYF. In DNA form, the CDR3 reads TGTGCCACCAGCAGAGATGAGCCTATCAACTACGAGCAGTACTTC.

There are a few counts of this clonotype. The rearrangement uses TRBV28 and TRBJ2-1, with D perhaps TRBD2 (6 bases). Germline CDR1 reads MDHEN; CDR2 reads SYDVKM. The CDR3 runs 16 residues. Trimming cost V 7 bases and J 4 bases, with 20 bases left between them. The CDR3 reads CASTNEEGRPYNEQFF. DNA for the CDR3: TGTGCCAGCACCAACGAGGAGGGGAGGCCTTACAATGAGCAGTTCTTC.

The J gene is TRBJ2-4, the V gene TRBV10-3; D possibly corresponds to TRBD2 (5 bases). The CDR3 length is 16 residues. Germline lookup yields CDR1 ENHRY and CDR2 SYGVKD. V was clipped by 3 bases and J by 2 bases, with 14 bases between them. CDR3 region: CAISERGSGTKNIQYF. CDR3 DNA: TGTGCCATCAGTGAAAGAGGGTCGGGGACCAAAAACATTCAGTACTTC.

The rearrangement links TRBV28 to TRBJ2-4; D could derive from TRBD1 or TRBD2 (5 bases each). CDR1 is MDHEN, CDR2 SYDVKM, per germline. The germline V and J ends were trimmed by 6 bases and 3 bases, with 18 bases remaining between them. This CDR3 contains 16 residues. The CDR3: CASSLGTLVYKNIQYF. The CDR3 DNA sequence: TGTGCCAGCAGCCTCGGGACCTTAGTATACAAAAACATTCAGTACTTC.

The CDR3 coding sequence is TGTGCCAGCACCGGGGTAAACAATGAGCAGTTCTTC. Translated: CASTGVNNEQFF. The J gene is TRBJ2-1, the V gene TRBV25-1; D perhaps matches TRBD2 (5 bases). Germline assignment: CDR1 MGHDK and CDR2 SYGVNS. Trimming removed 7 bases at V and 5 bases at J, with 9 bases between. The CDR3 is 12 amino acids.

In the case of this clonotype: This may come from a read error, since a much larger clone is one base off. It is likely a read error, because the conserved phenylalanine at the end of the CDR3 is missing. This chain uses TRBV4-3 with TRBJ2-2; 12 bases match TRBD2. CDR3 length equals 17 residues. Looked up from germline, CDR1 is LGHNA and CDR2 is YSLEER. V lost 1 base, J lost 7 bases, and 7 bases stayed unmatched. The CDR3 nucleotides read TGCGCCAGCAGCCAAGGTCCTAGCGGGAGGGCTATCGGGGAGCTGTTTTAT. This encodes CASSQGPSGRAIGELFY.

This clonotype was detected a few times. The V call is TRBV27, the J call TRBJ1-1, with D uncertain. The CDR3 length is 14 residues. V lost 7 bases, J lost 8 bases, and 20 bases lay in between. From germline, CDR1 is MNHEY and CDR2 SMNVEV (reference sequence). This CDR3 is CASTPSAYTGEAFF. The CDR3 coding sequence is TGTGCCAGCACCCCTAGCGCGTATACGGGGGAAGCTTTCTTT.

This clonotype was detected many times. The chain joins TRBV11-2 to TRBJ2-3; D perhaps matches TRBD2 (5 bases). CDR1 and CDR2 (germline): SGHAT, FQNNGV. This CDR3 contains 12 residues. Trimming shortened V by 7 bases and J by 1 base, and 6 bases separated the two germline ends. DNA for the CDR3: TGTGCCAGCATCGGGGGCACAGATACGCAGTATTTT. Its protein is CASIGGTDTQYF.

This clonotype was seen at least ten times. This rearrangement joins TRBV5-4 to TRBJ2-5, with D possibly TRBD1 on 6 matching bases. The CDR3 contains 14 residues. V lost 0 bases, J lost 3 bases, and 9 bases lay in between. Per germline, CDR1 SGHNT and CDR2 YYREEE (reference sequence). CDR3 loop: CASSLVRDKETQYF. CDR3 sequence (DNA): TGTGCCAGCAGCTTGGTTAGGGACAAAGAGACCCAGTACTTC.

This clonotype has just a few counts. This CDR3 is CASSLEMGGEQYF. The CDR3 nucleotides read TGCGCCAGCAGCTTGGAAATGGGGGGGGAGCAGTACTTC. The gene calls are TRBV5-1 and TRBJ2-7, with 7 bases identical to TRBD2. Germline CDR1 and CDR2: SGHRS and YFSETQ. This CDR3 region has 13 residues. Germline trimming cut 0 bases from V and 7 bases from J; bases unmatched to any gene: 4. Supplemented by reference TRBV5-1 and TRBJ2-7, the full variable domain reads KAGVTQTPRYLIKTRGQQVTLSCSPISGHRSVSWYQQTPGQGLQFLFEYFSETQRNKGNFPGRFSGRQFSNSRSEMNVSTLELGDSALYLCASSLEMGGEQYFGPGTRLTVT.

In its sample, this clonotype was seen many times. J is TRBJ2-5 and V is TRBV29-1; D could derive from TRBD1 or TRBD2 (7 bases each). This CDR3 is built from 13 residues. Trimming stripped 7 bases from V and 6 bases from J, with 18 bases between. Germline V gene sequence: CDR1 SQVTM, CDR2 ANQGSEA. CDR3 nucleotide sequence: TGCAGCGCCCTTGACAGGGAGGGTAAGACCCAGTACTTC. Residues: CSALDREGKTQYF.